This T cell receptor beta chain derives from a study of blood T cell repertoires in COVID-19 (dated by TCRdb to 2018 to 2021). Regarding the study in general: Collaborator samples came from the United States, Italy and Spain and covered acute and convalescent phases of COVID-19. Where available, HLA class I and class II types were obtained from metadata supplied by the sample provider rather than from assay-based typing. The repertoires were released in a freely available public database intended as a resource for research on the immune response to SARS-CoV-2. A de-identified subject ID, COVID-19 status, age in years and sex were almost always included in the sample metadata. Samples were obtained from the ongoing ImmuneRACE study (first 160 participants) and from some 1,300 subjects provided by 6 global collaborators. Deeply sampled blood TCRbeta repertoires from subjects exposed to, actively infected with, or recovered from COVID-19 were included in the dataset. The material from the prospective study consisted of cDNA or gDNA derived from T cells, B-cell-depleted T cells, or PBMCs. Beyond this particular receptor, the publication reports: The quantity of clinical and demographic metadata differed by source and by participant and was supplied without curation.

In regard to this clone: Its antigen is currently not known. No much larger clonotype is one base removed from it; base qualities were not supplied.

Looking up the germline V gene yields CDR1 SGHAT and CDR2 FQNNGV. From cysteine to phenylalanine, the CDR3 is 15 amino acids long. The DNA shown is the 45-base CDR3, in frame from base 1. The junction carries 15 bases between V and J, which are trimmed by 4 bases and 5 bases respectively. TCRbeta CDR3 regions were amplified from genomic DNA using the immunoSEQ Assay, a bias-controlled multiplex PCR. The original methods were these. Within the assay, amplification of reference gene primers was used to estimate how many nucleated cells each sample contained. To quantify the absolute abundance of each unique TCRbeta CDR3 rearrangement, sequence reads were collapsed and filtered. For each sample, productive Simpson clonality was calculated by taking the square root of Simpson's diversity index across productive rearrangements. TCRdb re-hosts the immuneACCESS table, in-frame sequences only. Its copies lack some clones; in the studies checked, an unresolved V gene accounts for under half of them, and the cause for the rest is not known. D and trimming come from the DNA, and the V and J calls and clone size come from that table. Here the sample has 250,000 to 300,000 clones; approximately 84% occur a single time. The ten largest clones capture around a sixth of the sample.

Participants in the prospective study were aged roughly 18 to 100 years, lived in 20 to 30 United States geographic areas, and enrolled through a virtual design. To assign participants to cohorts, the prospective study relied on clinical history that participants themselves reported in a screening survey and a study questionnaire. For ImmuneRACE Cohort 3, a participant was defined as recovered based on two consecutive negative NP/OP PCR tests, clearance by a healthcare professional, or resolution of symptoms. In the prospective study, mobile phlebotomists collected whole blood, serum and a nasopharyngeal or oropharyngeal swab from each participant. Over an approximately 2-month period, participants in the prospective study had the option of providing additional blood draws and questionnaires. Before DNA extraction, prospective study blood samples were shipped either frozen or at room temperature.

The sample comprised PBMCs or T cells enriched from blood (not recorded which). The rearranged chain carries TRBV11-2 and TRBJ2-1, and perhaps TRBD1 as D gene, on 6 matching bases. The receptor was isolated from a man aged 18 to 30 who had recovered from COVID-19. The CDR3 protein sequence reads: CASSSEGVINNEQFF. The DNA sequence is TGTGCCAGCAGCTCCGAGGGGGTTATAAACAATGAGCAGTTCTTC.